These 6 T cell receptor beta chains were all obtained from the same sample, sequenced in a study of graft-versus-host responses after intestinal transplantation. The table came from immunoSEQ multiplex PCR; TCRdb's copy has only in-frame clones and leaves some out. Here the sample spans about 90,000 clones, 88% being singletons. These receptors have no known antigen. Sequencing used unstimulated CD4+ T cells sorted from spleen or lymph node cells, obtained before transplant. These receptors originate from a human donor who was the organ donor for an intestinal transplant.

The rearrangement uses TRBV5-5 and TRBJ1-4, with a possible D match to TRBD1 (6 bases). Germline V gives CDR1 SGHKS, CDR2 YYEKEE (reference sequence). The CDR3 contains 16 residues. The ends were cut back, 2 bases at V and 3 bases at J, with 14 bases in the middle. CDR3 nucleotide sequence: TGTGCCAGCAGCTTCGCCCCGACAGGAGCTAATGAAAAACTGTTTTTT. This translates into CASSFAPTGANEKLFF.

This clone showed up just once. This chain links TRBV4-2 with TRBJ2-3; D is ambiguous. This CDR3 has 15 amino acids. CDR1 is LGHNA and CDR2 is YNFKEQ in the germline V gene. The V end lost 1 base, the J end lost 8 bases, and 16 bases lay between the germline ends. The CDR3 DNA sequence: TGTGCCAGCAGCCAAGGAGGTACTGTGAGTGGTACGCAGTATTTT. Translating gives CASSQGGTVSGTQYF.

This sequence joins TRBV25-1 and TRBJ2-7; 8 positions agree with TRBD1. Germline V gives CDR1 MGHDK, CDR2 SYGVNS. Unmatched junction bases numbered 3, after V lost 6 bases and J lost 2 bases. There are 13 residues in the CDR3. CDR3 region: CASSGQGAYEQYF. In DNA form, the CDR3 reads TGTGCCAGCAGCGGACAGGGTGCCTACGAGCAGTACTTC.

This chain connects TRBV2 to TRBJ1-6, with D hard to call. Germline-derived CDR1 and CDR2 are SNHLY and FYNNEI. CDR3 length: 13 residues. V shed 6 bases and J shed 6 bases, with 9 bases lying between them. The CDR3 region has the DNA TGTGCCAGCAGGAACAGTGGTAATTCACCCCTCCACTTT. Amino acid sequence: CASRNSGNSPLHF.

This clone appeared a single time. The gene calls are TRBV7-2 and TRBJ1-5; D not certain. The CDR3 totals 13 residues. Germline V gene lookup returns CDR1 SGHTA and CDR2 FQGNSA. The germline V and J ends were trimmed by 3 bases and 3 bases, with 6 bases remaining between them. The CDR3 region is CASSFSINQPQHF. In nucleotides, the CDR3 is TGTGCCAGCAGCTTTTCAATCAATCAGCCCCAGCATTTT.

DNA of the CDR3: TGTGCCAGCAGTGACCTTTACAGGAAAAGCAGGGAAAAACTGTTTTTT. Its protein product is CASSDLYRKSREKLFF. The chain links TRBV6-1 to TRBJ1-4; D may be TRBD1 (5 bases). Trimming removed 3 bases at V and 8 bases at J, with 19 bases between. This CDR3 has 16 residues. The V gene's germline CDR1 is MNHNS and CDR2 SASEGT.